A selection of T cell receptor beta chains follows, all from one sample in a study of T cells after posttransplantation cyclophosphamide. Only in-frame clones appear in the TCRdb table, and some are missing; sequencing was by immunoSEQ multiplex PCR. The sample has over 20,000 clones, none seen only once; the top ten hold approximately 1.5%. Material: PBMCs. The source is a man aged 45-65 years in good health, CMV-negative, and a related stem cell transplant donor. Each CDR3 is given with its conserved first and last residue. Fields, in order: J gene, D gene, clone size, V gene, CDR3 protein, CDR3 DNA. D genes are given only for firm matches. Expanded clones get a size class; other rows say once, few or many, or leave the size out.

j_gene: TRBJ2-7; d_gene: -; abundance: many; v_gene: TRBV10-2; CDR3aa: CASMGQGANEQYF; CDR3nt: TGCGCCAGCATGGGGCAGGGTGCGAACGAGCAGTACTTC
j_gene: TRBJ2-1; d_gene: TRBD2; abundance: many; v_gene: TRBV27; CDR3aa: CASSLLGTSGLGSYNEQFF; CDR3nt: TGTGCCAGCAGTTTATTGGGGACTAGCGGGCTTGGCTCCTACAATGAGCAGTTCTTC
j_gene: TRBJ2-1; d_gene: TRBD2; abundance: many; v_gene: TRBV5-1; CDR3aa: CASSLAKRSGLADLGANEQFF; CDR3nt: TGCGCCAGCAGCTTGGCCAAAAGGAGTGGACTAGCGGACCTCGGAGCCAATGAGCAGTTCTTC
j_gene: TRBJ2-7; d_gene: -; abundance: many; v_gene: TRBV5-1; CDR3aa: CASSLTSDPNFVYEQYF; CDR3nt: TGCGCCAGCAGCTTAACAAGCGACCCAAATTTTGTGTACGAGCAGTACTTC
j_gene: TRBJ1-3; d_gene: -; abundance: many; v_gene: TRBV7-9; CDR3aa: CASSLTRGLGNTIYF; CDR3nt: TGTGCCAGCAGCCTAACGCGAGGGCTCGGAAACACCATATATTTT
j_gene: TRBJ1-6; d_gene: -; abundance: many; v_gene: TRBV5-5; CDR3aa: CASSYRGFPPLHF; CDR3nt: TGTGCCAGCAGTTACCGGGGTTTCCCACCCCTCCACTTT
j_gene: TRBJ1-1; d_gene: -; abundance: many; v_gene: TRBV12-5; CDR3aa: CASGSKLREAEAFF; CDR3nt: TGTGCTAGTGGTTCCAAGTTGAGGGAGGCTGAAGCTTTCTTT
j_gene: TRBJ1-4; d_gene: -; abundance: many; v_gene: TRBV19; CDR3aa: CASSPQSSGREYEKLFF; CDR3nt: TGTGCCAGTAGTCCACAATCCTCAGGGAGGGAGTATGAAAAACTGTTTTTT
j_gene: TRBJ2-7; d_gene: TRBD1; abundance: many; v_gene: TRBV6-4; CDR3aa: CASSPTGAGEQYF; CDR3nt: TGTGCCAGCAGCCCCACAGGGGCAGGGGAGCAGTACTTC
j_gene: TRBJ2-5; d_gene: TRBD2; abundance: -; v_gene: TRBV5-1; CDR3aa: CASSPGLAGETQYF; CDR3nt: TGCGCCAGCAGCCCGGGACTAGCGGGAGAGACCCAGTACTTC
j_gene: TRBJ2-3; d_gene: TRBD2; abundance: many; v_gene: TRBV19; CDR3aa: CASRLAGADTQYF; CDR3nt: TGTGCCAGTAGACTAGCGGGGGCAGATACGCAGTATTTT
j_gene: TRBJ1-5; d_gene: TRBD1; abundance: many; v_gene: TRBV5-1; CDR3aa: CASSLGQDNQPQHF; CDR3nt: TGCGCCAGCAGCTTAGGACAGGACAATCAGCCCCAGCATTTT
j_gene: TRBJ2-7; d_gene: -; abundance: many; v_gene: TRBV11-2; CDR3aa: CASSFVRGSSYEQYF; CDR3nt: TGTGCCAGCAGCTTCGTCCGGGGATCGTCCTACGAGCAGTACTTC
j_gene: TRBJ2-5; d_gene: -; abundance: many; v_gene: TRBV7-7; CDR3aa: CASSPGRRGETQYF; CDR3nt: TGTGCTAGCAGCCCCGGCAGGAGGGGAGAGACCCAGTACTTC
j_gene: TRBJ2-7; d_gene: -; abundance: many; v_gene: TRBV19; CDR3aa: CASSVRVLSYEQYF; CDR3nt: TGTGCCAGTAGTGTCAGGGTCCTCTCCTACGAGCAGTACTTC
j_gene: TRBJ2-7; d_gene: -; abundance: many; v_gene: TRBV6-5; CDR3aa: CASSDSYEQYF; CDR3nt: TGTGCCAGCAGCGACAGCTACGAGCAGTACTTC
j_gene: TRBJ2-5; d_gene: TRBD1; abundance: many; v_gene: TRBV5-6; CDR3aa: CASSLNSPRQGALSETQYF; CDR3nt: TGTGCCAGCAGCTTGAATTCCCCTCGACAGGGGGCGCTTTCAGAGACCCAGTACTTC
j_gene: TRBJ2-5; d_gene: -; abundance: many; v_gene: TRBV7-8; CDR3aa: CASSLEGGWETQYF; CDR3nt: TGTGCCAGCAGCTTAGAGGGGGGGTGGGAGACCCAGTACTTC
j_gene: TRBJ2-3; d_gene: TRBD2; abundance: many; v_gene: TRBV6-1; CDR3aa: CASIFTSGATDTQYF; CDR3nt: TGTGCCAGCATTTTCACTAGCGGGGCTACAGATACGCAGTATTTT
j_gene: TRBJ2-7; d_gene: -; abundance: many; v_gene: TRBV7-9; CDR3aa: CASSLVGQNYEQYF; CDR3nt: TGTGCCAGCAGCTTAGTTGGGCAAAACTACGAGCAGTACTTC
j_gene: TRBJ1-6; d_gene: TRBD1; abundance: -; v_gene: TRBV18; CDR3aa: CASSPPGQGASSYNSPLHF; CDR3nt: TGTGCCAGCTCACCGCCGGGACAGGGGGCTAGCTCCTATAATTCACCCCTCCACTTT
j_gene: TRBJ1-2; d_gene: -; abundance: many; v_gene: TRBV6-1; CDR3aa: CASSRTNGYTF; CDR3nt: TGTGCCAGCAGTCGGACAAATGGCTACACCTTC
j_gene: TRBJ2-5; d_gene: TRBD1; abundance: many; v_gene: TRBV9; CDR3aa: CASSVTTGARGEETQYF; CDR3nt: TGTGCCAGCAGCGTTACGACAGGGGCGCGGGGTGAAGAGACCCAGTACTTC
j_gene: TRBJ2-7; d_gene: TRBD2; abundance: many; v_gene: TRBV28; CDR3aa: CASSLSASGRTYEQYF; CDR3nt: TGTGCCAGCAGTTTGTCCGCTAGCGGGAGAACCTACGAGCAGTACTTC
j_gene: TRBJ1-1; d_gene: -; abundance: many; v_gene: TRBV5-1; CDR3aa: CASSRDGGENTEAFF; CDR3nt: TGCGCCAGCAGCCGGGACGGCGGGGAGAACACTGAAGCTTTCTTT
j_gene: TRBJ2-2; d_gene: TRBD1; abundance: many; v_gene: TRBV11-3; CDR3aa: CASSSDRGFNGELFF; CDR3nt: TGTGCCAGCAGCTCAGACAGGGGGTTTAACGGGGAGCTGTTTTTT
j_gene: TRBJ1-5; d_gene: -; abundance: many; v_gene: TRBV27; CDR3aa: CASSLRPGNQPQHF; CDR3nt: TGTGCCAGCAGTTTAAGACCGGGGAATCAGCCCCAGCATTTT
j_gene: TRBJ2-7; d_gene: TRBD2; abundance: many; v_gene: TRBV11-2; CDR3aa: CASSRTSGLNYEQYF; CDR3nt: TGTGCCAGCAGCAGAACTAGCGGCTTAAACTACGAGCAGTACTTC
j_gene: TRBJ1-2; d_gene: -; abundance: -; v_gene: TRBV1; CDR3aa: CTSSQTLWTGAGGRNYGYTF; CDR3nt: TGCACCAGCAGCCAAACCCTCTGGACAGGGGCGGGGGGCCGCAACTATGGCTACACCTTC
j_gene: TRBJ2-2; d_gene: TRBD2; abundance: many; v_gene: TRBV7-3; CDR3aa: CASSGGGANTGELFF; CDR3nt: TGTGCCAGCAGCGGCGGGGGGGCGAACACCGGGGAGCTGTTTTTT
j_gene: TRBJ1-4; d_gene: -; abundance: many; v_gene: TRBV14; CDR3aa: CASSHAVERGEKLFF; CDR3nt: TGTGCCAGCAGCCATGCCGTCGAGCGAGGCGAAAAACTGTTTTTT
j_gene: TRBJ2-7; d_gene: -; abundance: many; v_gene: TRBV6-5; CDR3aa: CASSYSTREVGEQYF; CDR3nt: TGTGCCAGCAGTTACTCGACCAGGGAGGTCGGCGAGCAGTACTTC
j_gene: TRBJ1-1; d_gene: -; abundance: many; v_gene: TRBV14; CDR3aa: CASSQEGRSRAFF; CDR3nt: TGTGCCAGCAGCCAAGAGGGTAGGTCTAGGGCTTTCTTT
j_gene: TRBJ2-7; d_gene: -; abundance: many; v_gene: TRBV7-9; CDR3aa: CASSLWGWRGRHEQYF; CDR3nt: TGTGCCAGCAGCTTATGGGGCTGGAGGGGGCGTCACGAGCAGTACTTC
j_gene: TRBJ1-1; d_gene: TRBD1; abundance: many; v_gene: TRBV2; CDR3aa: CASSESAGGIAFF; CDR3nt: TGTGCCAGCAGTGAATCGGCAGGGGGTATAGCTTTCTTT
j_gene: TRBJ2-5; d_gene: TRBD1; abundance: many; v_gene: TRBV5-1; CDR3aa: CASSSAVMGQGTGETQYF; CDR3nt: TGCGCCAGCAGCTCGGCAGTTATGGGACAGGGAACCGGGGAGACCCAGTACTTC
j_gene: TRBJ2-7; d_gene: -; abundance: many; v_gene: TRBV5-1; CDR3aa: CASSLSSFGSEQYF; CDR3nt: TGCGCCAGCAGCTTGTCGTCCTTCGGTTCCGAGCAGTACTTC
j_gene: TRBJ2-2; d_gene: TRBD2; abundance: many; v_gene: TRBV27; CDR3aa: CASSPSGRAFDTGELFF; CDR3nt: TGTGCCAGCAGCCCTAGCGGGAGGGCCTTTGACACCGGGGAGCTGTTTTTT
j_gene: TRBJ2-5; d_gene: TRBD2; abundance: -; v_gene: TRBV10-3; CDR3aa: CAISPGPSGRYEEQYF; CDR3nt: TGTGCCATCAGTCCCGGACCTAGCGGGAGGTATGAGGAGCAGTACTTC
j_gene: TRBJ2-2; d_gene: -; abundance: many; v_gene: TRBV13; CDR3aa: CASSLYRGGFGNTGELFF; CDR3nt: TGTGCCAGCAGCTTATACCGTGGGGGGTTTGGGAACACCGGGGAGCTGTTTTTT
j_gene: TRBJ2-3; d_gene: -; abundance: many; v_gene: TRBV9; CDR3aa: CASSAGTDTQYF; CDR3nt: TGTGCCAGCAGCGCAGGGACAGATACGCAGTATTTT
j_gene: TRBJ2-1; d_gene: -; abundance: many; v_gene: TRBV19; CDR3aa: CASRVDLGGAIYEQFF; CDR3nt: TGTGCCAGTAGGGTCGATCTTGGAGGGGCGATTTATGAGCAGTTCTTC
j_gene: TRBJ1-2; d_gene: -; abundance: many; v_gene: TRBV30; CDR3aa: CAWSGGTGYTF; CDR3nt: TGTGCCTGGAGCGGAGGAACTGGCTACACCTTC
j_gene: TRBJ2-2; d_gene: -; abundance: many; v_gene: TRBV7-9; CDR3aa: CASSFTRRQGNTGELFF; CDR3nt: TGTGCCAGCAGCTTCACCCGGCGGCAGGGAAACACCGGGGAGCTGTTTTTT
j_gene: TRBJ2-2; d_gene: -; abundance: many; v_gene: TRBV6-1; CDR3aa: CASSERTGSGELFF; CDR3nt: TGTGCCAGCAGTGAAAGAACAGGGTCCGGGGAGCTGTTTTTT
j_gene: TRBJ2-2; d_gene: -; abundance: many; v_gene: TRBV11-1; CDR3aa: CATGQLIGGELFF; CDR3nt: TGTGCCACTGGACAGCTCATAGGGGGGGAGCTGTTTTTT
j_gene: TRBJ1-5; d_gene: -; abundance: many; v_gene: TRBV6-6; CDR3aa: CASTELSRPQHF; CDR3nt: TGTGCCAGCACCGAACTATCGAGGCCCCAGCATTTT
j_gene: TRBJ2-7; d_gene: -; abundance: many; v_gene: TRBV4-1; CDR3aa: CASSQQGLAAYEQYF; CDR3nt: TGCGCCAGCAGCCAACAGGGGCTAGCGGCCTACGAGCAGTACTTC
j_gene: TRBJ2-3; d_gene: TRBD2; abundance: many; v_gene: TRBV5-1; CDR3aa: CASSFRAGGDTQYF; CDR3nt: TGCGCCAGCAGCTTTCGAGCGGGAGGGGATACGCAGTATTTT
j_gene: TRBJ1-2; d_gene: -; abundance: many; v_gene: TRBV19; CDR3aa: CASSTAPTYGYTF; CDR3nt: TGTGCCAGTAGTACCGCGCCAACCTATGGCTACACCTTC
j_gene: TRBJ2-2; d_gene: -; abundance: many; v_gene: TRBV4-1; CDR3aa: CASSPDDPIRGTGELFF; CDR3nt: TGCGCCAGCAGCCCTGACGACCCCATCAGGGGTACCGGGGAGCTGTTTTTT
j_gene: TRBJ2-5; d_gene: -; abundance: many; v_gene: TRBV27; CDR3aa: CASSLWLGETQYF; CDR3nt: TGTGCCAGCAGTTTATGGCTTGGAGAGACCCAGTACTTC
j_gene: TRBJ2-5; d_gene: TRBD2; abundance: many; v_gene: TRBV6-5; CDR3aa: CASSRGLAGGETQYF; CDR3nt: TGTGCCAGCAGTAGGGGACTAGCGGGGGGAGAGACCCAGTACTTC
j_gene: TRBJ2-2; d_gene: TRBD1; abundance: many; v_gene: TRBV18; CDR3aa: CASSPRTGLNTGELFF; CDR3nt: TGTGCCAGCTCACCCCGGACAGGGTTGAACACCGGGGAGCTGTTTTTT
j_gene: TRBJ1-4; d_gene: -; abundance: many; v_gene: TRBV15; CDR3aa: CATSRVGREKLFF; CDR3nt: TGTGCCACCAGCCGAGTGGGGCGGGAAAAACTGTTTTTT
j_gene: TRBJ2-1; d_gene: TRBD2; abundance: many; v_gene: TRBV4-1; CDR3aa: CASSQELAEVYNEQFF; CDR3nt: TGCGCCAGCAGCCAAGAGCTAGCGGAGGTCTACAATGAGCAGTTCTTC
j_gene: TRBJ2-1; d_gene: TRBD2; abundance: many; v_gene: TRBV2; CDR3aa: CASRARLAGVRNEQFF; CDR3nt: TGTGCCAGCAGGGCCCGACTAGCGGGGGTTAGAAATGAGCAGTTCTTC
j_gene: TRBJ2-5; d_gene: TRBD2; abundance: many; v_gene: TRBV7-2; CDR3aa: CASSLGALAVQETQYF; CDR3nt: TGTGCCAGCAGCTTAGGTGCCCTAGCGGTACAAGAGACCCAGTACTTC
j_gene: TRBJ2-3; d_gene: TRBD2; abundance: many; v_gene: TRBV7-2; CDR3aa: CASSLAPWREITDTQYF; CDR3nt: TGTGCCAGCAGCTTAGCTCCCTGGCGGGAGATCACAGATACGCAGTATTTT